These T cell receptor beta chains were read from a single sample in a study of CD8 T cells in ankylosing spondylitis. TCRdb re-called the 5' RACE reads through MiXCR, storing one row per CDR3 protein. Of 450,000 or so distinct CDR3 sequences in the sample, 26% were seen once. The sequencing input was blood, either unsorted or a sorted T cell fraction (not recorded which). These receptors came from a male donor with ankylosing spondylitis. Each CDR3 is given with its conserved first and last residue. A D gene is named only where the DNA matches it firmly. A clone size is listed for some rows: how often the clone was seen (once, few, many), or a class if it is expanded.

V gene	J gene	D gene	clone size	CDR3 protein	CDR3 DNA
TRBV2	TRBJ2-1	TRBD2	.	CASSPALAGRSEQFF	TGTGCCAGCAGCCCTGCACTAGCGGGACGGAGTGAGCAGTTCTTC
TRBV19	TRBJ1-4	.	.	CASTDLGGREEKLFF	TGTGCCAGTACCGATCTAGGGGGGCGAGAAGAAAAACTGTTTTTT
TRBV12-3/TRBV12-4	TRBJ2-3	.	few	CASSFFADTQYF	TGTGCCAGCAGTTTTTTCGCAGATACGCAGTATTTT
TRBV10-3	TRBJ1-5	.	.	CAISESPGGGQPQHF	TGTGCCATCAGTGAGTCCCCCGGGGGGGGCCAGCCCCAGCATTTT
TRBV20-1	TRBJ2-3	TRBD1	few	CSARDFGTATDTQYF	TGCAGTGCTAGAGATTTTGGGACAGCCACAGATACGCAGTATTTT
TRBV20-1	TRBJ2-7	TRBD2	few	CSARPNSGNYEQYF	TGCAGTGCTCGGCCTAATAGCGGGAACTACGAGCAGTACTTC
TRBV20-1	TRBJ2-7	TRBD2	.	CSACIAGVFYEQYF	TGCAGTGCTTGTATAGCGGGAGTTTTCTACGAGCAGTACTTC
TRBV11-2	TRBJ2-1	TRBD1	.	CASSLVPGQGRTYNEQFF	TGTGCCAGCAGCTTAGTCCCGGGACAGGGTCGGACCTACAATGAGCAGTTCTTC
TRBV20-1	TRBJ1-1	.	few	CSAQDRIRSGAFF	TGCAGTGCCCAAGACAGGATTCGATCTGGGGCTTTCTTT
TRBV7-7	TRBJ2-1	.	.	CASSTTGSSYNEQFF	TGTGCCAGCAGCACTACGGGGTCGTCATACAATGAGCAGTTCTTC
TRBV5-1	TRBJ1-6	TRBD1	.	CASGLSQGVENSPLHF	TGCGCCAGCGGCTTGTCTCAGGGGGTAGAGAATTCACCCCTCCACTTT
TRBV6-1	TRBJ2-3	TRBD2	few	CATRGVLAGTTDTQYF	TGTGCCACCAGGGGGGTTCTAGCGGGAACCACAGATACGCAGTATTTT
TRBV3-1	TRBJ2-1	.	many	CASSQGYEQFF	TGTGCCAGCAGCCAAGGGTATGAGCAGTTCTTC
TRBV5-1	TRBJ2-2	.	few	CASSLESNTGELFF	TGCGCCAGCAGCTTGGAGTCGAACACCGGGGAGCTGTTTTTT
TRBV20-1	TRBJ1-5	.	.	CSARAGASNQPQHF	TGCAGTGCTAGAGCGGGGGCCAGCAATCAGCCCCAGCATTTT
TRBV7-9	TRBJ2-1	.	few	CASRGGPEFF	TGTGCCAGCAGAGGGGGGCCGGAGTTCTTC
TRBV7-2	TRBJ2-4	.	.	CASSRFGGEVNIQYF	TGTGCCAGCAGCCGCTTCGGGGGAGAGGTAAACATTCAGTACTTC
TRBV24-1	TRBJ1-5	.	.	CATSSGPNSNQPQHF	TGTGCCACCAGCTCGGGACCGAATAGCAATCAGCCCCAGCATTTT
TRBV3-1	TRBJ1-2	.	.	CASSQDYYGYTF	TGTGCCAGCAGCCAAGATTATTATGGCTACACCTTC
TRBV5-6	TRBJ2-3	.	.	CATHWRGADTQYF	TGTGCCACCCACTGGAGGGGTGCAGATACGCAGTATTTT